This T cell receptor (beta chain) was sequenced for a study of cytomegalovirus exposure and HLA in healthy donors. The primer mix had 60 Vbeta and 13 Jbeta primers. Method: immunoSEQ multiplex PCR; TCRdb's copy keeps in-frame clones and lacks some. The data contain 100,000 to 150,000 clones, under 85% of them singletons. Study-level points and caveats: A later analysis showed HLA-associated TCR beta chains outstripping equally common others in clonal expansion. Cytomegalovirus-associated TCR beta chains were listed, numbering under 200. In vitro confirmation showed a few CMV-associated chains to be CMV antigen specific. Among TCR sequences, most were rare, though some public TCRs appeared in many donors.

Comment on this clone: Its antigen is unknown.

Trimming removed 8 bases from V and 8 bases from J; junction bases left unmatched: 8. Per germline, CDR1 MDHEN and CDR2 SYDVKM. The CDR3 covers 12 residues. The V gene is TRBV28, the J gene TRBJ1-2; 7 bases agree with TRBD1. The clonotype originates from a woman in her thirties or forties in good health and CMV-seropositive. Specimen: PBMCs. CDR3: CASDDRVGGYTF. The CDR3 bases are TGTGCCAGCGACGACAGGGTCGGCGGCTACACCTTC.